Here is one T cell receptor (beta chain) with its context. The CDR3 totals 15 residues. Germline CDR1 reads SEHNR; CDR2 reads FQNEAQ (reference sequence). The V and J ends lost 5 bases and 3 bases respectively, with 14 bases between them. TCRdb ran MiXCR on the 5' RACE reads and lists one entry per CDR3 protein. Among under 900,000 distinct CDR3 sequences listed, around an eighth were seen once. This entry is derived from a study of identical twins. This same sample was also taken into another study, of yellow fever vaccine responses in identical twins.

The TCR was taken from a woman under 30 in good health. Source material: PBMCs. The chain uses TRBV7-9 and TRBJ2-1; D gene uncertain. CDR3 region: CASSAGSTGYNEQFF. The CDR3, as DNA: TGTGCCAGCAGCGCCGGATCCACGGGCTACAATGAGCAGTTCTTC.